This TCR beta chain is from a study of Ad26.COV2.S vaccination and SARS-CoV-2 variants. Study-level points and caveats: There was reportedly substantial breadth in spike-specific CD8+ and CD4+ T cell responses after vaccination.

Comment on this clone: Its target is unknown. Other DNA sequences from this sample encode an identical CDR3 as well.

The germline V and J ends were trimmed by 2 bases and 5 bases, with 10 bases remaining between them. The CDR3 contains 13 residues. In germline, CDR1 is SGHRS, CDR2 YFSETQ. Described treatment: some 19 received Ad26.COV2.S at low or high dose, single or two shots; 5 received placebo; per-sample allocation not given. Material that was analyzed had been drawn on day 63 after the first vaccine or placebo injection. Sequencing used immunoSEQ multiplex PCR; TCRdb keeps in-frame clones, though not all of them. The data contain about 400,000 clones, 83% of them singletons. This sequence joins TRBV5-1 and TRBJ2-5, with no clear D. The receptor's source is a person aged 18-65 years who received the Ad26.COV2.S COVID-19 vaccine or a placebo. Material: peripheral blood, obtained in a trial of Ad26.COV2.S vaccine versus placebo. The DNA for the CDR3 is TGCGCCAGCAGCTTTGGGGTTGGGGAGACCCAGTACTTC. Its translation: CASSFGVGETQYF.